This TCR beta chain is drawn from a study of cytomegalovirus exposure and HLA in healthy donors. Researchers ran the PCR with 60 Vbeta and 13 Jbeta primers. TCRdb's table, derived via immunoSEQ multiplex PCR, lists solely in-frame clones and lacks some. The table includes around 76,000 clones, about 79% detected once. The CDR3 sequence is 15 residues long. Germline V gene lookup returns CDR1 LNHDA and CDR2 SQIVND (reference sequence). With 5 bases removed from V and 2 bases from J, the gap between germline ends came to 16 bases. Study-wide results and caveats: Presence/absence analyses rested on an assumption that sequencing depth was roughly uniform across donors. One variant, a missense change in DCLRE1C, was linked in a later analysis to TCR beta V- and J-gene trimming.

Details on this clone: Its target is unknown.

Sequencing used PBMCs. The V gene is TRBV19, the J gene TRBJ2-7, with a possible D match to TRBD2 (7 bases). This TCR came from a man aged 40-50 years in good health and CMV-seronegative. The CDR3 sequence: CASSSRLAGAYEQYF. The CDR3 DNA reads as TGTGCCAGTAGTTCCCGACTAGCAGGGGCCTACGAGCAGTACTTC.